This T cell receptor beta chain was identified in a study of shared clonotypes between healthy human individuals. Donors included only healthy HIV-negative adults lacking recent acute infections or vaccinations. Nashville, Tennessee was home to all donors, who were Caucasian adults. As for this clone: Antigen unknown.

Study-wide findings and caveats: Few donors limited the genetic and exposure-history diversity represented.

This table comes from immunoSEQ multiplex PCR, and its TCRdb copy is limited to in-frame clones, with some not included. This table has about 380,000 clones, about 97% appearing once. This TCR was recovered from a man aged 25 to 40 in good health. The source material was memory CD8+ T cells sorted from blood. The sample's subset: CD45RO+ cells pooled with CCR7-negative TemRA cells.

The CDR3 loop reads CASSSLLGGNEQYF. The CDR3 bases are TGCGCCAGCAGCTCCCTCCTCGGGGGCAACGAGCAGTACTTC. The chain has TRBV5-1 and TRBJ2-7; D might be TRBD1 or TRBD2, each matching 6 bases. CDR1 is SGHRS and CDR2 is YFSETQ in the germline V gene. Between the trimmed V and J ends, which lost 3 bases and 5 bases, there was a span of 15 bases. The CDR3 totals 14 residues.